This paragraph covers one TCR beta chain sequence. This clone was recorded only once. Its antigen is still unknown. Base qualities are not provided; no much larger clone lies one nucleotide away. This sample was taken from a study of memory B cells and T cells in multiple sclerosis (dated by TCRdb to between 2017 and 2018). Regarding the complete study: TCR beta repertoires of autoproliferating peripheral T cells were compared with the TCR beta repertoires of brain lesion-infiltrating T cells in multiple sclerosis patients. TCR sequencing included two multiple sclerosis patients for whom either brain lesions at autopsy or brain-infiltrating cells from biopsy were available.

The immunoSEQ Platform was used to amplify TCRbeta CDR3 regions from extracted genomic DNA. Multiplex PCR, high-throughput sequencing and a vendor bioinformatics pipeline were brought together in the immunoSEQ assay. The study's processing was this. After discarding non-productive sequences and any CDR3s under 4 amino acids in length, clonotype frequencies were recalculated for each sample. In immunoSEQ Analyzer 2.0, shared clonotypes were identified as those with identical CDR3 amino acid, V gene and J gene sequences. To normalize repertoire overlap, the number of shared clonotypes was divided by the product of the two clone-set sizes and multiplied by 1000 to give arbitrary units. TCRdb retrieved this table from immuneACCESS and kept in-frame rearrangements only. Not all clones are present; in checked studies, unresolved V genes account for under half, and no reason is known for the remainder. V and J calls and clone size follow that table, whereas D and trimming were derived from the DNA. For this sample the table gives under 50,000 clones, of which more than 65% were detected only once. Of the sample, 1.1% is held by the ten largest clones.

Beyond this particular receptor, the publication reports: Clone-set sizes varied between compartments, which affected the numbers of shared clonotypes and made normalization necessary.

Autoproliferating (CFSEdim) and non-proliferating (CFSEhi) T cell fractions were sequenced separately after stimulus-free culture of CFSE-labeled PBMCs. In total, about 50 million CFSE-labeled PBMCs were cultured without stimulus for six to eight days, after which replicate wells were pooled. PBMCs were labeled with around 0.48 uM CFSE and were cultured without exogenous stimuli in serum-free AIM-V medium. Before use, PBMCs were isolated by Ficoll density gradient centrifugation and cryopreserved. Using a FACSAria III, live 7-AAD-negative cells were sorted, then washed with PBS and stored frozen at -80 degrees C as dry pellets. From the cysteine through the phenylalanine, the CDR3 covers 19 amino acids. Just the 57-base CDR3 DNA is kept, in frame starting at base 1. The germline ends are 30 bases apart after V is trimmed by 5 bases and J by 7 bases. The germline V gene (reference sequence) specifies SEHNR as CDR1 and FQNEAQ as CDR2.

This chain joins TRBV7-9 to TRBJ2-1; TRBD2 is a possible D gene, resting on 5 matching bases. This sequence originates from a human donor with multiple sclerosis. Sequenced input: PBMCs from blood kept in culture. The sequenced DNA is TGTGCCAGCAGCAGCTGGACGGACTCAATACCCTTCGGCTCTAATGAGCAGTTCTTC. Translated, this is CASSSWTDSIPFGSNEQFF.